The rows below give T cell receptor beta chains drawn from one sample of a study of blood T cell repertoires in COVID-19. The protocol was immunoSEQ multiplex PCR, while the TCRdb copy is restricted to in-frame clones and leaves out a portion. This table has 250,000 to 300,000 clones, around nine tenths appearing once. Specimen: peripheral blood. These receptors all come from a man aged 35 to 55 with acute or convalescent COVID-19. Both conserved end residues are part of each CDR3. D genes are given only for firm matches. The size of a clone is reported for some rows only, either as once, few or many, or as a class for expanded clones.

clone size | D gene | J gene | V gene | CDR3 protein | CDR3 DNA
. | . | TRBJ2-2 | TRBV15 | CATSRGTRNPNTGELFF | TGTGCCACCAGCAGAGGGACTCGGAATCCCAACACCGGGGAGCTGTTTTTT
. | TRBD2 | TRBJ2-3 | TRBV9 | CASTRAGGTDTQYF | TGTGCCAGCACCCGAGCGGGGGGAACAGATACGCAGTATTTT
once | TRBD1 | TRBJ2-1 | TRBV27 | CASSLAGGYGDEQFF | TGTGCCAGCAGTTTGGCAGGGGGCTATGGCGATGAGCAGTTCTTC
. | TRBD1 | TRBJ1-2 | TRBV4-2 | CASSQEQGAMVGYTF | TGTGCCAGCAGCCAAGAACAGGGGGCAATGGTTGGCTACACCTTC
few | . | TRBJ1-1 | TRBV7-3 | CASSLSELTEAFF | TGTGCCAGCAGCTTAAGTGAGCTGACTGAAGCTTTCTTT
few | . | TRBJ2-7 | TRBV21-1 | CASSKEEQNSYEQYF | TGTGCCAGCAGCAAAGAGGAACAGAACTCCTACGAGCAGTACTTC
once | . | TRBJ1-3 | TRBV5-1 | CASSLEGRTDSSGNTIYF | TGCGCCAGCAGCTTGGAGGGGCGTACAGACAGTTCTGGAAACACCATATATTTT
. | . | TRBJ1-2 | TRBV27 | CASSPLPTGYGYTF | TGTGCCAGCAGCCCCCTCCCCACCGGCTATGGCTACACCTTC
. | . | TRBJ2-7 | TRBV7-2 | CASSLNGGYEQYF | TGTGCCAGCAGCTTAAACGGGGGCTACGAGCAGTACTTC
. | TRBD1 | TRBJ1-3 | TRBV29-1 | CSVAGGPTIGQGSGNTIYF | TGCAGCGTTGCAGGGGGACCGACCATCGGACAGGGGTCTGGAAACACCATATATTTT
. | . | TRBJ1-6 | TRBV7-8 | CASSLVNEGSPLHF | TGTGCCAGCAGCTTAGTCAATGAGGGTTCACCCCTCCACTTT
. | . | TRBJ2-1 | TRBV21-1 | CASSLRPGEQFF | TGTGCCAGCAGCCTCAGACCGGGGGAGCAGTTCTTC
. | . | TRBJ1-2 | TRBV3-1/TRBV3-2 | CASSQDLGRNYGYTF | TGTGCCAGCAGCCAAGATCTGGGGCGCAACTATGGCTACACCTTC
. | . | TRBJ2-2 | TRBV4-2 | CASSQEGGKDGELFF | TGTGCCAGCAGCCAAGAGGGGGGTAAGGACGGGGAGCTGTTTTTT
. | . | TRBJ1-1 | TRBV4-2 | CASSQGGESNTEAFF | TGTGCCAGCAGTCAAGGGGGGGAATCGAACACTGAAGCTTTCTTT
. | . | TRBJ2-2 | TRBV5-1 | CASSAGVLNTGELFF | TGCGCCAGCAGCGCCGGGGTCTTGAACACCGGGGAGCTGTTTTTT
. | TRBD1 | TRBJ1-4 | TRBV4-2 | CASSQVHARGDEKLFF | TGTGCCAGCAGCCAAGTGCACGCCAGGGGGGATGAAAAACTGTTTTTT
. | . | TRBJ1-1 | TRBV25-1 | CASTPFGGTTEAFF | TGTGCCAGCACCCCATTCGGGGGGACCACTGAAGCTTTCTTT
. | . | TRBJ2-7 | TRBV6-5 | CASRLATSYEQYF | TGTGCCAGCAGACTAGCTACTTCCTACGAGCAGTACTTC
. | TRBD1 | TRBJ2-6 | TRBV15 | CATSGTGGSRANVLTF | TGTGCCACCAGCGGAACAGGGGGCTCCCGGGCCAACGTCCTGACTTTC
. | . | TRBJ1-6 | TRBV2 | CASRLVRGAGNNSPLHF | TGTGCCAGCAGGCTCGTGCGTGGGGCAGGGAATAATTCACCCCTCCACTTT
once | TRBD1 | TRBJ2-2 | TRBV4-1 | CASSQAWDRKSSGELFF | TGCGCCAGCAGCCAAGCCTGGGACAGGAAGAGTTCCGGGGAGCTGTTTTTT
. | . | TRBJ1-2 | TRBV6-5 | CAVSGAGNYGYTF | TGTGCCGTATCAGGGGCTGGTAACTATGGCTACACCTTC
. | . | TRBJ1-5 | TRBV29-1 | CSASDTYSNQPQHF | TGCAGCGCCTCAGACACTTATAGCAATCAGCCCCAGCATTTT
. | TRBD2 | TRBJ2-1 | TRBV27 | CASSLTGGPYNEQFF | TGTGCCAGCAGTTTAACGGGGGGGCCGTACAATGAGCAGTTCTTC
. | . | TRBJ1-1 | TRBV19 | CASSMEGVVGAFF | TGTGCCAGTAGTATGGAAGGGGTGGTCGGAGCTTTCTTT
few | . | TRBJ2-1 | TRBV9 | CATGPGSSYNEQFF | TGTGCCACCGGCCCCGGGAGCTCCTACAATGAGCAGTTCTTC
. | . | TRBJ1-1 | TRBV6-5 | CASSRSILNTEAFF | TGTGCCAGCAGTCGGTCGATCCTGAACACTGAAGCTTTCTTT
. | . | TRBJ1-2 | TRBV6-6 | CASRETRGGRSNGYTF | TGTGCCAGCAGGGAAACCCGGGGGGGGAGGTCGAATGGCTACACCTTC
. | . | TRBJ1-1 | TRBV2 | CASSEEGGTEAFF | TGTGCCAGCAGTGAGGAGGGCGGAACTGAAGCTTTCTTT
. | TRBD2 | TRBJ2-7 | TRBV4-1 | CASSQDEGTSEEQYF | TGCGCCAGCAGCCAAGATGAGGGGACTAGTGAAGAGCAGTACTTC
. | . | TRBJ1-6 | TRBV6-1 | CASSEAAINSPLHF | TGTGCCAGCAGTGAAGCGGCAATTAATTCACCCCTCCACTTT
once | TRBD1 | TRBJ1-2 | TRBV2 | CASSPDRANYGYTF | TGTGCCAGCAGTCCGGACAGGGCCAACTATGGCTACACCTTC
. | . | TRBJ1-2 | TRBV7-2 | CASSLIGVGDTYGYTF | TGTGCCAGCAGCTTAATTGGAGTAGGGGACACCTATGGCTACACCTTC
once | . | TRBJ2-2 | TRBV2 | CASSPGAGGTGELFF | TGTGCCAGCAGTCCAGGGGCAGGGGGGACCGGGGAGCTGTTTTTT
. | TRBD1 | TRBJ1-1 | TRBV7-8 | CASSHPGQDTEAFF | TGTGCCAGCAGCCACCCGGGACAGGACACTGAAGCTTTCTTT
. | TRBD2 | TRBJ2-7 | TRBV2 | CATGVGLAAEQYF | TGTGCCACCGGAGTAGGACTAGCGGCCGAGCAGTACTTC
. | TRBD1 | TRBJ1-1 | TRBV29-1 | CSGTGRSEAFF | TGCAGCGGGACAGGGAGGTCTGAAGCTTTCTTT
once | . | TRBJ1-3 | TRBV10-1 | CASRQSSGNTIYF | TGCGCCAGCAGGCAGTCCTCTGGAAACACCATATATTTT
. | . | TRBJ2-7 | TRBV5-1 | CASSSEAIYEQYF | TGCGCCAGCAGCTCCGAGGCGATCTACGAGCAGTACTTC
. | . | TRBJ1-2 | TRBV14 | CASSPRWGTYGYTF | TGTGCCAGCAGCCCCCGGTGGGGGACTTATGGCTACACCTTC
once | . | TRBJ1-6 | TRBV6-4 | CASSETRIVVPLHF | TGTGCCAGCAGTGAAACGAGGATTGTGGTGCCCCTCCACTTT